The clone carrying this T cell receptor beta chain has just a few counts. Its matching antigen is unknown. A universal primer site was incorporated via template switching, and the cDNA contained unique molecular identifiers. TCRdb recomputed calls from the 5' RACE reads with MiXCR, one row per CDR3 protein. Among 350,000 to 400,000 distinct CDR3 sequences listed, approximately 9.1% were seen once. This sample was taken from a study of identical twins. Study results and limitations: Out-of-frame beta chain sequences displayed weaker excess sharing between twins. Out-of-frame alpha sequences shared between twins exhibited an excess of low generation probability. Not following the same donors, the study drew its conclusions from cross-sectional statistical analysis.

CDR3 length equals 15 residues. V lost 1 base to trimming and J lost 0 bases, with 9 bases between them. The germline gives CDR1 SGHVS, CDR2 FNYEAQ. The sample taken for sequencing was naive T cells sorted from blood. This TCR came from a woman between 45 and 65 years old in good health. This chain uses TRBV7-6 with TRBJ1-1; D might be TRBD1 (5 bases). The CDR3 sequence: CASSLVPGLNTEAFF. The CDR3 nucleotides are TGTGCCAGCAGCTTAGTTCCGGGACTGAACACTGAAGCTTTCTTT.